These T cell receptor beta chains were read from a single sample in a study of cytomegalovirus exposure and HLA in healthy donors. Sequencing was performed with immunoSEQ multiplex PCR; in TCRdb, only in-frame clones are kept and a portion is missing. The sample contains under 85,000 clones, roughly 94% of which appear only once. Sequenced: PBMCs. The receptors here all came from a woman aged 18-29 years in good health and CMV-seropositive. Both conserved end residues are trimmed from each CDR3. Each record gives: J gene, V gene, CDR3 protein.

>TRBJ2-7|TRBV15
ATSRELGTTGAEQY
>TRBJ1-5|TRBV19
ASSIGGDPGQPQH
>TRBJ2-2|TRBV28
ASSFGQGSSYKANTGELF
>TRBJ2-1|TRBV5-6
ASTLRLQRGSYNEQF
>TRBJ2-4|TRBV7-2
ASSLIPSGGTLAKNIQY
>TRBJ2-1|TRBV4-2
ASSQGLAGGNEQF
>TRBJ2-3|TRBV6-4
ASGRAATDTQY
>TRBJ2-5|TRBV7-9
ASSPRQGWAQETQY
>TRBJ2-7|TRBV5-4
ASSLQGESYEQY
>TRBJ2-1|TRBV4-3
ASSPRTSGSVLSYNEQF
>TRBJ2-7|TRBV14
ASSPRTGNSYEQY
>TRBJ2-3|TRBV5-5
ASSSLAGQRTDTQY
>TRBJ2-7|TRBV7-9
ASSLGLAGDEQY
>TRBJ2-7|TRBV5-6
ASSLHGGVDEQY
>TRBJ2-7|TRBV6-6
ASRKEGTGEY
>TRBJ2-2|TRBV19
ASIESGELF
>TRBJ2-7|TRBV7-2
ASSLARASPEQY
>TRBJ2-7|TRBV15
ATSRRDREGEQY
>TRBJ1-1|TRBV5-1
ASSLGPQGNTEAF
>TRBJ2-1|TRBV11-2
ASSLAGSYNEQF
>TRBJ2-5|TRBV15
ATSRDRRQQETQY
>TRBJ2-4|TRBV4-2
ASSQGLAGAKNIQY
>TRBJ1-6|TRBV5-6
ASSLDLAPGYNSPLH
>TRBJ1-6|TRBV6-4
ASSLTGGRNSPLH
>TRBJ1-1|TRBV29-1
SGGRRGEAF
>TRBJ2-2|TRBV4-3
ASSQDLRLAGGLPGELF
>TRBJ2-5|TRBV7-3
ASSSQAQETQY
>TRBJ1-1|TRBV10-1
ASSGDAGGTEAF
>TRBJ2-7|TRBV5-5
ASSWTGAHPYEQY
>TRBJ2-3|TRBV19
ASTPNRGYFTDTQY
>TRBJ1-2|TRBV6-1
ASSGTISNYGYT
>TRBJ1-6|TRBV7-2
ASSLGPGNSPLH
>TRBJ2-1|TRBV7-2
ASSFSGGRGNEQF
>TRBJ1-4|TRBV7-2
ASSRGGGREKLF
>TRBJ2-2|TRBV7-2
ASSWTGASNTGELF
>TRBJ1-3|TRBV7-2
ASSLEGMRGNTIY
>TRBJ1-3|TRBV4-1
ASSPSTVSGNTIY
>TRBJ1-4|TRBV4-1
ASSQGWTVTNEKLF
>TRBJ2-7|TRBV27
ARSSGGAVEQY
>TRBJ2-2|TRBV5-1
ASSLPGLASGELF
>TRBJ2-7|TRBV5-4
ASSLPGYEQY
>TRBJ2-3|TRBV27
ASHGLEGTDTQY
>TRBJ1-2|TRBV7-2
ASSLGGQGVDYGYT
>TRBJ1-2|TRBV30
AWSPTDRGLYGYT
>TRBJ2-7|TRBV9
ASSVLTGGGAFGEQY
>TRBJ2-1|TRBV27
ASSLGGATYNEQF
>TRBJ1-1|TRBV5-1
ASSGGRENTEAF
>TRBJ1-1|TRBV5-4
ASRPVQGLNTEAF
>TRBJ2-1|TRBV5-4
ATVGLAGGYNEQF
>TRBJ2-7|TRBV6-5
ASSYPRTVRVW
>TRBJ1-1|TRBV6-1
ASSGVVESEAF
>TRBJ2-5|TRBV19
ASSPVRGRQETQY
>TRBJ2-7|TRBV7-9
ASSLDRGTRRVYEQY